Below, 11 T cell receptor beta chains from the same sample are listed, as sequenced in a study of blood T cell repertoires in COVID-19. The protocol was immunoSEQ multiplex PCR, while the TCRdb copy is restricted to in-frame clones and leaves out a portion. The table has fewer than 80,000 clones, about 87% seen once. Sequenced material: peripheral blood. The origin of the receptors is a man between 65 and 85 years old with acute or convalescent COVID-19.

The genes are TRBV5-1 and TRBJ1-6; D is undetermined. V was shortened by 3 bases and J by 11 bases, with 24 bases between the two germline ends. The CDR3 covers 17 residues. Germline V gives CDR1 SGHRS, CDR2 YFSETQ. The CDR3 DNA is TGCGCCAGCAGCTCGAAGGCTGGCCTAATAGTGGGAGCACCCCTCCACTTT. It encodes CASSSKAGLIVGAPLHF.

This CDR3 reads CSASGQGSGSTDTQYF. DNA for the CDR3: TGCAGTGCTAGTGGTCAGGGGTCGGGGAGCACAGATACGCAGTATTTT. The chain uses TRBV20-1 and TRBJ2-3; D perhaps matches TRBD1 (6 bases). The germline CDR1 and CDR2 sequences are DFQATT and SNEGSKA (reference sequence). Trimming removed 3 bases at V and 0 bases at J, with 16 bases between. CDR3 length: 16 residues.

The chain is built from TRBV7-8 and TRBJ2-2; 9 bases match TRBD1. This CDR3 is 15 amino acids long. The V and J ends lost 5 bases and 4 bases, in that order; junction bases with no gene match: 5. Germline V lookup: CDR1 SGHVS, CDR2 FQNEAQ. CDR3 sequence: CASSNRDRATGELFF. CDR3 nucleotide sequence: TGTGCCAGCAGCAACCGGGACAGGGCCACCGGGGAGCTGTTTTTT.

V is TRBV5-1 and J is TRBJ1-4; no clear D gene. The length of the CDR3 is 14 residues. Deletions cut 4 bases from V and 8 bases from J, with 15 bases between. Germline assignment: CDR1 SGHRS and CDR2 YFSETQ. DNA of the CDR3: TGCGCCAGCAGCCCGATTACCGCAGGCGAAAAACTGTTTTTT. It codes for CASSPITAGEKLFF.

The rearrangement uses TRBV6-1 and TRBJ2-1, with 10 bases that match TRBD2. The CDR3 has 16 residues. Germline V gene lookup returns CDR1 MNHNS and CDR2 SASEGT. With V trimmed by 1 base and J by 5 bases, 5 bases remained unmatched. The CDR3 sequence is CASSEGLAGADNEQFF. In DNA, the CDR3 is TGTGCCAGCAGTGAAGGGCTAGCGGGAGCAGACAATGAGCAGTTCTTC.

J is TRBJ2-5 and V is TRBV6-5, with D possibly TRBD1 on 5 matching bases. The CDR3 runs to 13 residues. CDR1 and CDR2 (germline): MNHEY, SVGAGI. V was clipped by 7 bases and J by 1 base, with 10 bases between them. Here the CDR3 reads CASIPDSQETQYF. The CDR3 region has the DNA TGTGCCAGCATCCCCGACAGCCAAGAGACCCAGTACTTC.

The genes are TRBV4-2 and TRBJ2-7; 13 bases fit TRBD2. The junction had 2 bases not matched to a gene; V was cut back by 0 bases and J by 3 bases. CDR1 is LGHNA and CDR2 is YNFKEQ in the germline V gene. This CDR3 spans 16 amino acids. The CDR3 is CASSQDRTSGSYEQYF. Here the CDR3 DNA reads TGTGCCAGCAGCCAAGACAGGACTAGCGGGAGCTACGAGCAGTACTTC.

The chain combines TRBV10-2 with TRBJ2-7, with 9 positions matching TRBD2. The V gene's germline CDR1 is WSHSY and CDR2 SAAADI. The CDR3 is 15 residues long. The J segment lost 0 bases and the V segment lost 3 bases, leaving 3 bases of the junction unmatched. The CDR3 DNA reads TGCGCCAGCAGTGAAGGTAGCGGGAGCTCCTACGAGCAGTACTTC. Translated: CASSEGSGSSYEQYF.

This rearrangement joins TRBV5-4 to TRBJ1-1; possibly TRBD1 for D (5 bases). Germline V gene sequence: CDR1 SGHNT, CDR2 YYREEE (reference sequence). The V and J ends lost 0 bases and 10 bases respectively, with 22 bases between them. The CDR3 contains 16 residues. The CDR3 spells CASSLVGTQGRYRAFF. CDR3 bases: TGTGCCAGCAGCTTGGTCGGCACTCAGGGCCGTTACCGAGCTTTCTTT.

The chain links TRBV4-2 to TRBJ1-2; 10 bases agree with TRBD1. CDR1 is LGHNA, CDR2 YNFKEQ, per germline. The CDR3 loop spans 15 amino acids. V lost 3 bases and J lost 3; bases outside the gene matches: 4. The DNA of the CDR3 is TGTGCCAGCAGCCACCTTGGACAGGGGGACTATGGCTACACCTTC. Translating it yields CASSHLGQGDYGYTF.

The CDR3 sequence: CASSQDRLDNQPQHF. Written as DNA, the CDR3 is TGCGCCAGCAGCCAAGACAGACTCGACAATCAGCCCCAGCATTTT. The chain combines TRBV4-1 with TRBJ1-5, with unresolved D. CDR1 is MGHRA and CDR2 is YSYEKL in the germline V gene. Trimming took 0 bases from V and 3 from J, leaving 9 bases between them. CDR3 size: 15 residues.